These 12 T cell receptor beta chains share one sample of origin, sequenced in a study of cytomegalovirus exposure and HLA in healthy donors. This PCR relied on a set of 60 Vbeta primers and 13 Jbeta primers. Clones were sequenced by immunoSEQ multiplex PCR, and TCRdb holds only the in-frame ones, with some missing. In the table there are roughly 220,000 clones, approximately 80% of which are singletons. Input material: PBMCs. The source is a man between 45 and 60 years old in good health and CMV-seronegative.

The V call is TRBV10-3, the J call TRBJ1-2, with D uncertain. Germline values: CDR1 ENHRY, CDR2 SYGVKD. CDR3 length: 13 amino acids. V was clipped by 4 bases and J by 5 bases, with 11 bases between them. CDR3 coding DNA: TGTGCCATCAGTGTAGGCGGAGCATATGGCTACACCTTC. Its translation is CAISVGGAYGYTF.

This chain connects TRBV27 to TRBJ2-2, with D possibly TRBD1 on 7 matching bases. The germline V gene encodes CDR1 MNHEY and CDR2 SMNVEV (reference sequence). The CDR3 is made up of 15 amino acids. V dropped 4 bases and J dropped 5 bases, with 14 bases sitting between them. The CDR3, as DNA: TGTGCCAGCAGTTCCGCGGGACAGAGAACCGGGGAGCTGTTTTTT. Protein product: CASSSAGQRTGELFF.

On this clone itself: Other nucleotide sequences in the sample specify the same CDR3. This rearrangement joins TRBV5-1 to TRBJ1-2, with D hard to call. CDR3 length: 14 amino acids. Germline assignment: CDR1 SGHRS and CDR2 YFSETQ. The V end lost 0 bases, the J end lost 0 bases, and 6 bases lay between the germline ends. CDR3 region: CASSLVTTNYGYTF. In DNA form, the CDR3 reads TGCGCCAGCAGCTTGGTGACAACTAACTATGGCTACACCTTC.

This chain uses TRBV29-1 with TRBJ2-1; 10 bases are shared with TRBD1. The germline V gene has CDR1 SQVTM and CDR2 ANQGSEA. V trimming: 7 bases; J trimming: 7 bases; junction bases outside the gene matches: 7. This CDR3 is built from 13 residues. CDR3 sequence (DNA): TGCAGCGCGGGGGACAGGGGCCAAAATGAGCAGTTCTTC. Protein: CSAGDRGQNEQFF.

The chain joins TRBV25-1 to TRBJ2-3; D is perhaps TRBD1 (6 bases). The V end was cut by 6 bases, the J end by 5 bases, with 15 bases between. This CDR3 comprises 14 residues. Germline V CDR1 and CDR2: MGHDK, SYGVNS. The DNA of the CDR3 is TGTGCCAGCAGCCTTACAGGGTCCCAAGATACGCAGTATTTT. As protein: CASSLTGSQDTQYF.

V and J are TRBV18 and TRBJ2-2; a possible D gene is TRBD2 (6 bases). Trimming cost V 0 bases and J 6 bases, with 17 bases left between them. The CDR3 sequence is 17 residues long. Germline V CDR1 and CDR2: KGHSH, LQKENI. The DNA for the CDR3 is TGTGCCAGCTCACCACCTATCGGGGGAGACCCCTCCGGGGAGCTGTTTTTT. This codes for CASSPPIGGDPSGELFF.

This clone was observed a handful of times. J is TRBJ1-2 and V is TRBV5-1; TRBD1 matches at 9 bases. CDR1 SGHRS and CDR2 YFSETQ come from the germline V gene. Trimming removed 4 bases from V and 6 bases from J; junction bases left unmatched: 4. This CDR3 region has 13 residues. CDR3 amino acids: CASSGTGIDGYTF. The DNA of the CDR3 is TGCGCCAGCAGCGGGACAGGGATAGATGGCTACACCTTC.

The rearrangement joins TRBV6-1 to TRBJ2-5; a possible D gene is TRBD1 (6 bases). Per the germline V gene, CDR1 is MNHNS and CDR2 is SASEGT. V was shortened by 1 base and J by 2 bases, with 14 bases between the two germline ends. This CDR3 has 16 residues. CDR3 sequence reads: CASSEGGGGRQETQYF. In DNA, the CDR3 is TGTGCCAGCAGTGAAGGAGGTGGGGGCAGGCAAGAGACCCAGTACTTC.

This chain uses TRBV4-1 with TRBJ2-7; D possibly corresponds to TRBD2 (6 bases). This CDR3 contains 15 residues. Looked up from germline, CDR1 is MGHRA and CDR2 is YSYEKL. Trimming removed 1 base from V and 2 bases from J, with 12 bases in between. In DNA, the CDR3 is TGCGCCAGCAGCCAAGGGGACGGGACTGCCTACGAGCAGTACTTC. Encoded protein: CASSQGDGTAYEQYF.

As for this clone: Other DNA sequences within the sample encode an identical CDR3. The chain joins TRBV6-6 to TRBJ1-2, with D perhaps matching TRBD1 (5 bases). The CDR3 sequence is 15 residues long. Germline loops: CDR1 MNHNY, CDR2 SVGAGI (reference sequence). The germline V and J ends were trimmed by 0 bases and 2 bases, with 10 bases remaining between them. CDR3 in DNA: TGTGCCAGCAGTTACTCGGGGCAGGGAAACTATGGCTACACCTTC. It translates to CASSYSGQGNYGYTF.

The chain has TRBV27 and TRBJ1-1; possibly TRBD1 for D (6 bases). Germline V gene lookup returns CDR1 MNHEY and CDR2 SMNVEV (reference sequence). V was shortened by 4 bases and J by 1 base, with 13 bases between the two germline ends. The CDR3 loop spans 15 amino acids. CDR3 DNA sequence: TGTGCCAGCAGTTCCGCAGGGGTTGGGAACACTGAAGCTTTCTTT. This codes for CASSSAGVGNTEAFF.

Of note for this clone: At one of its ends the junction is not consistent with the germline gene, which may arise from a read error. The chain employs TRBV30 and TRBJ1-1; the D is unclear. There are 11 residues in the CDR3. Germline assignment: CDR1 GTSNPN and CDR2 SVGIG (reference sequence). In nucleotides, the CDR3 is TGTGCCGGTACAGTGAACACTGAAGCTTTTTTT. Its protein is CAGTVNTEAFF.